This T cell receptor (beta chain) was found in a study of blood T cell repertoires in COVID-19 (dated by TCRdb to 2019 to 2021). As for the study more broadly: Samples from collaborators originated in the United States, Italy and Spain and spanned both the acute and convalescent phases of COVID-19. The repertoires were released in a freely available public database meant as a resource for research on the immune response to SARS-CoV-2. The sample metadata nearly always contained a de-identified subject ID, COVID-19 status, age in years and sex. Samples were obtained from the ongoing ImmuneRACE study (first 160 participants) and from about 1,300 subjects provided by 6 global collaborators. Deeply sampled blood TCRbeta repertoires from subjects exposed to, actively infected with, or recovered from COVID-19 were included in the dataset. Where HLA class I and class II types were available, the types were taken from metadata supplied by the sample provider, not from assay-based typing. The prospective study material was composed of cDNA or gDNA derived from T cells, B-cell-depleted T cells, or PBMCs. Here is what the overall study found, with its caveats: Clinical and demographic metadata were provided uncurated, with the amount varying by source and participant.

The collaborating institutions used their own protocols to collect whole blood in K2EDTA tubes. Collaborator samples were shipped for TCRbeta analysis as frozen whole blood, isolated PBMCs, or DNA extracted from either sample type. Regarding this clone: Its antigen is unknown. Per-base quality was not reported, and no clone a single base away is much larger than it.

TCRbeta CDR3 regions were amplified from genomic DNA by means of the immunoSEQ Assay, a bias-controlled multiplex PCR. Per the authors' processing: The number of nucleated cells in each sample was estimated from the amplification of reference gene primers within the assay. To quantify the absolute abundance of each unique TCRbeta CDR3 rearrangement, sequence reads were collapsed and filtered. For each sample, productive Simpson clonality was calculated as the square root of Simpson's diversity index over productive rearrangements. Entries here come from immuneACCESS through TCRdb and include only in-frame sequences with V and J called. Some clones fail to appear in such tables; in the studies checked, an unresolved V gene covers under half of the shortfall, and the cause of the remainder is unknown. V and J calls and clone size are given by that table; D and trimming were obtained from the DNA. The sample includes approximately 300,000 clones, with just under 90% observed a single time. Jointly, the top ten make up roughly 3.6% of the sample.

Sequencing was performed on peripheral blood. This sequence was found in a woman aged 40 to 50 with acute or convalescent COVID-19.

The CDR3 in this case is CASSSLGLAGDNEQFF. The sequenced DNA: TGTGCCAGCAGTTCCCTGGGACTAGCGGGAGACAATGAGCAGTTCTTC. This chain joins TRBV6-5 to TRBJ2-1, and 14 junction bases match TRBD2. From a lookup of the germline V gene, CDR1 and CDR2 are MNHEY and SVGAGI. V and J are trimmed by 4 bases and 5 bases, and the gene matches miss 4 bases of the junction. The CDR3 covers 16 residues, taking in both the cysteine and the phenylalanine. Here the CDR3 DNA is all that survives: 48 bases in frame from base 1.